This is a list of T cell receptor beta chains from one sample in a study of shared clonotypes between healthy human individuals. Sequenced by immunoSEQ multiplex PCR; TCRdb stores in-frame clones only, minus some. The sample lists hundreds of thousands of clones; around four fifths were seen once. Sequences were obtained from memory CD4+ T cells sorted from blood. The receptors were sampled from a woman aged 30 to 39 in good health. Each CDR3 is given with its conserved first and last residue. The D gene is left open where the match is weak. A clone size is listed for some rows: how often the clone was seen (once, few, many), or a class if it is expanded.

CDR3nt | CDR3aa | abundance | j_gene | d_gene | v_gene
TGTGCCATCAGTGAAGAAGGGCACAATCAGCCCCAGCATTTT | CAISEEGHNQPQHF | few | TRBJ1-5 | - | TRBV10-3
TGCGCCAGCAGCCAAGCCGGTCCATTGGCTAAACTGTTTTTT | CASSQAGPLAKLFF | - | TRBJ1-4 | - | TRBV4-1
TGTGCCAGCAGCCGCAGGACAGACACTGAAGCTTTCTTT | CASSRRTDTEAFF | - | TRBJ1-1 | - | TRBV7-2
TGCGCCAGCAGTGAGTTTCCCGGGGGCGTAGGAGAAAAACTGTTTTTT | CASSEFPGGVGEKLFF | - | TRBJ1-4 | - | TRBV10-2
TGTGCCAGCAGCTTCCCGGGGAGGGCAGATACGCAGTATTTT | CASSFPGRADTQYF | - | TRBJ2-3 | TRBD2 | TRBV7-2
TGCAGCGCCCGGACTAGCGGGACAGAGACCCAGTACTTC | CSARTSGTETQYF | - | TRBJ2-5 | TRBD2 | TRBV29-1
TGCGCCAGCAGCTCGCAGGATACCGAGCAGTACTTC | CASSSQDTEQYF | - | TRBJ2-7 | - | TRBV5-1
TGTGCCAGCAGTGATCTTATTACGACCGCTGCCCAGCATTTT | CASSDLITTAAQHF | few | TRBJ1-5 | - | TRBV6-1
TGTGCCAGCAGTTCACTAGCGTTCTCCTACAATGAGCAGTTCTTC | CASSSLAFSYNEQFF | once | TRBJ2-1 | TRBD2 | TRBV27
TGTGCCAGCAGTCCACCCTTAGCGGGAGGGCCTTACGAGCAGTACTTC | CASSPPLAGGPYEQYF | - | TRBJ2-7 | TRBD2 | TRBV28
TGTGCCAGTAGTATCCCCAGGACAGGCGGAGAGACCCAGTACTTC | CASSIPRTGGETQYF | - | TRBJ2-5 | TRBD1 | TRBV19
TGCGCCAGCAGCCAAGACCATGTGACTAGCGCCAAAAACATTCAGTACTTC | CASSQDHVTSAKNIQYF | few | TRBJ2-4 | TRBD2 | TRBV4-1